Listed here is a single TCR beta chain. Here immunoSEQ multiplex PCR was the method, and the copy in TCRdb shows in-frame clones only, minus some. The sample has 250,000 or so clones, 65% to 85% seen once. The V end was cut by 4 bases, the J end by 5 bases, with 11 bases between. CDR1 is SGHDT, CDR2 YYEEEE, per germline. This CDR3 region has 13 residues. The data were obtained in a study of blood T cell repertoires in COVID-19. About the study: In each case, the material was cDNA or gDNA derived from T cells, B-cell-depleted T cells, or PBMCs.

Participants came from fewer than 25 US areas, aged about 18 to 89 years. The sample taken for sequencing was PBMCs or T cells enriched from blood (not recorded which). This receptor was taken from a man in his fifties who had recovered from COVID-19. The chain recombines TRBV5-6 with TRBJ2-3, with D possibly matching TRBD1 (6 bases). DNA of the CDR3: TGTGCCAGCAGCCAAGCAGGGGAAGATACGCAGTATTTT. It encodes CASSQAGEDTQYF.